A single sample is the source of the 29 T cell receptor beta chains below, sequenced in a study of blood T cell repertoires in COVID-19. The method was immunoSEQ multiplex PCR; TCRdb's version includes in-frame clones alone and lacks a portion of them. Counted here are roughly 250,000 clones, about 87% occurring once; the ten biggest clones make up more than 0.95%. The material sequenced was PBMCs or T cells enriched from blood (not recorded which). The receptors derive from a woman in her 40s with acute COVID-19.

The chain uses TRBV7-2 and TRBJ1-4; D unresolved. The CDR3 has 16 amino acids. V shed 1 base and J shed 0 bases, with 9 bases lying between them. Germline lookup yields CDR1 SGHTA and CDR2 FQGNSA. CDR3 residues: CASSLEVRATNEKLFF. The CDR3 nucleotides read TGTGCCAGCAGCTTAGAGGTCCGGGCAACTAATGAAAAACTGTTTTTT. The variable domain in full, with the rest retrieved from reference TRBV7-2 and TRBJ1-4, is GAGVSQSPSNKVTEKGKDVELRCDPISGHTALYWYRQSLGQGLEFLIYFQGNSAPDKSGLPSDRFSAERTGGSVSTLTIQRTQQEDSAVYLCASSLEVRATNEKLFFGSGTQLSVL.

The rearrangement uses TRBV19 and TRBJ1-1; D might be TRBD1 (5 bases). Per the germline V gene, CDR1 is LNHDA and CDR2 is SQIVND (reference sequence). The CDR3 is 13 residues long. V lost 7 bases, J lost 4 bases, and 13 bases lay in between. The CDR3 DNA sequence: TGTGCCAGTACTTGGCGGGGGGGCACTGAAGCTTTCTTT. As protein: CASTWRGGTEAFF.

V and J are TRBV27 and TRBJ1-2; D is ambiguous. CDR1 is MNHEY and CDR2 is SMNVEV in the germline V gene (reference sequence). Trimming removed 8 bases at V and 1 base at J, with 11 bases between. The CDR3 length is 13 residues. The CDR3 is CASRSPLNYGYTF. The DNA for the CDR3 is TGTGCCAGCCGAAGCCCGCTTAACTATGGCTACACCTTC.

This clone occurred once. The V gene is TRBV24-1, the J gene TRBJ1-5; 7 bases agree with TRBD1. Germline V gene sequence: CDR1 KGHDR, CDR2 SFDVKD. Losses at the gene ends were 3 bases for V and 4 bases for J; bases not matched to a gene: 11. This CDR3 has 17 amino acids. The CDR3 DNA follows: TGTGCCACCAGTGATAACGCACAGGGGATCGGGAATCAGCCCCAGCATTTT. Its protein is CATSDNAQGIGNQPQHF.

This chain links TRBV19 with TRBJ2-3; 9 bases are a match to TRBD1. The CDR3 is 17 residues long. Germline values: CDR1 LNHDA, CDR2 SQIVND (reference sequence). V lost 4 bases and J lost 3; bases outside the gene matches: 11. The CDR3 nucleotides read TGTGCCAGTAGTAAGGGACCGGGACAGGGCGCAACAGATACGCAGTATTTT. Translated, it gives CASSKGPGQGATDTQYF.

The chain carries TRBV7-9 and TRBJ2-1; TRBD2 matches 11 bases. Trimming removed 4 bases from V and 0 bases from J; junction bases left unmatched: 11. This CDR3 has 19 amino acids. CDR1 is SEHNR, CDR2 FQNEAQ, per germline (reference sequence). CDR3 nucleotide sequence: TGTGCCAGCAGCTCGCGCCTAGCGGGAGGTCCGAGCTCCTACAATGAGCAGTTCTTC. Its translation is CASSSRLAGGPSSYNEQFF.

This clone was recorded once. This chain links TRBV12-3 or TRBV12-4 with TRBJ1-1, with D possibly matching TRBD1 (5 bases). Trimming removed 5 bases at V and 8 bases at J, with 15 bases between. The CDR3 contains 13 residues. CDR3 residues: CASSLSDTREAFF. DNA for the CDR3: TGTGCCAGCAGTCTGTCGGACACCCGCGAAGCTTTCTTT.

The DNA for the CDR3 is TGCGCCAGCAGCACGTGGACAGCGAATGAAAAACTGTTTTTT. The encoded protein is CASSTWTANEKLFF. The chain is built from TRBV5-1 and TRBJ1-4; D might be TRBD1 (6 bases). The CDR3 extends over 14 amino acids. V was shortened by 4 bases and J by 5 bases, with 12 bases between the two germline ends. Germline lookup yields CDR1 SGHRS and CDR2 YFSETQ. The variable domain in full, completed from reference TRBV5-1 and TRBJ1-4, reads KAGVTQTPRYLIKTRGQQVTLSCSPISGHRSVSWYQQTPGQGLQFLFEYFSETQRNKGNFPGRFSGRQFSNSRSEMNVSTLELGDSALYLCASSTWTANEKLFFGSGTQLSVL.

This chain connects TRBV14 to TRBJ2-5; weak D call: TRBD1 (6 bases). Germline V gene lookup returns CDR1 SGHDN and CDR2 FVKESK. V was trimmed by 5 bases and J by 4 bases, leaving 17 bases between them. This CDR3 comprises 15 residues. As DNA, the CDR3 is TGTGCCAGCAGCGTACAGGGCCAACAAAGAGAGACCCAGTACTTC. Amino acid sequence: CASSVQGQQRETQYF. Filled out from reference TRBV14 and TRBJ2-5, the complete variable domain reads EAGVTQFPSHSVIEKGQTVTLRCDPISGHDNLYWYRRVMGKEIKFLLHFVKESKQDESGMPNNRFLAERTGGTYSTLKVQPAELEDSGVYFCASSVQGQQRETQYFGPGTRLLVL.

J is TRBJ2-1 and V is TRBV5-1; TRBD2 matches 12 bases. This CDR3 comprises 17 residues. J gave up 0 bases and V 3 bases, and 4 bases lay outside the gene matches. The germline CDR1 and CDR2 sequences are SGHRS and YFSETQ. The CDR3 region is CASSSPTSGSSYNEQFF. CDR3 DNA: TGCGCCAGCAGCTCTCCGACTAGCGGGAGCTCCTACAATGAGCAGTTCTTC.

This rearrangement joins TRBV5-4 to TRBJ1-4; D remains unclear. The CDR3 has 12 residues. Per germline, CDR1 SGHNT and CDR2 YYREEE (reference sequence). The V end was cut by 4 bases, the J end by 5 bases, with 6 bases between. This CDR3 reads CASSTYNEKLFF. The CDR3 nucleotides are TGTGCCAGCAGCACCTACAATGAAAAACTGTTTTTT. Filled out from reference TRBV5-4 and TRBJ1-4, the complete variable domain reads ETGVTQSPTHLIKTRGQQVTLRCSSQSGHNTVSWYQQALGQGPQFIFQYYREEENGRGNFPPRFSGLQFPNYSSELNVNALELDDSALYLCASSTYNEKLFFGSGTQLSVL.

The chain carries TRBV9 and TRBJ1-3; no clear D. V was trimmed by 0 bases and J by 2 bases, leaving 3 bases between them. Germline V gives CDR1 SGDLS, CDR2 YYNGEE. This CDR3 is built from 13 residues. The CDR3, as DNA: TGTGCCAGCAGCGTAGTAGCTGGAAACACCATATATTTT. Translated: CASSVVAGNTIYF. Drawing the rest from reference TRBV9 and TRBJ1-3, the complete variable domain is DSGVTQTPKHLITATGQRVTLRCSPRSGDLSVYWYQQSLDQGLQFLIQYYNGEERAKGNILERFSAQQFPDLHSELNLSSLELGDSALYFCASSVVAGNTIYFGEGSWLTVV.

The gene calls are TRBV28 and TRBJ1-2; 8 bases agree with TRBD1. This CDR3 has 21 residues. Germline V lookup: CDR1 MDHEN, CDR2 SYDVKM. The V and J ends lost 3 bases and 5 bases, in that order; junction bases with no gene match: 26. The CDR3 DNA follows: TGTGCCAGCAGTTTCGGCCATAATTGGGACAGGAACCATCGGGTGAGGTATGGCTACACCTTC. It codes for CASSFGHNWDRNHRVRYGYTF.

This clone was seen more than once but under ten times. The chain employs TRBV18 and TRBJ2-2, with a possible D match to TRBD1 (6 bases). The length of the CDR3 is 19 residues. Germline loops: CDR1 KGHSH, CDR2 LQKENI. V was trimmed by 4 bases and J by 3 bases, leaving 24 bases between them. In DNA, the CDR3 is TGTGCCAGCTCACTGAATAGACTTGTGGGGGCGTCGGACACCGGGGAGCTGTTTTTT. This gives the protein CASSLNRLVGASDTGELFF.

This clone was seen only a few times. The V and J genes are TRBV11-2 and TRBJ2-7; 10 bases are a match to TRBD2. Unmatched junction bases numbered 1, after V lost 4 bases and J lost 4 bases. This CDR3 is built from 13 residues. Germline V gives CDR1 SGHAT, CDR2 FQNNGV. CDR3 bases: TGTGCCAGCAGCTCGACTAGCGGGTACGAGCAGTACGTC. It yields the protein CASSSTSGYEQYV.

The V gene is TRBV4-2, the J gene TRBJ2-5; D may be TRBD2 (6 bases). The V end was cut by 1 base, the J end by 5 bases, with 14 bases between. This CDR3 has 15 residues. Germline-derived CDR1 and CDR2 are LGHNA and YNFKEQ. CDR3 loop: CASSQVRESWETQYF. The CDR3 region has the DNA TGTGCCAGCAGCCAAGTGCGGGAAAGCTGGGAGACCCAGTACTTC.

The chain has TRBV7-9 and TRBJ2-1; maybe TRBD2 (7 bases). Germline V gene data show CDR1 as SEHNR and CDR2 as FQNEAQ (reference sequence). Trimming removed 5 bases at V and 4 bases at J, with 18 bases between. This CDR3 is 16 amino acids long. The CDR3 region has the DNA TGTGCCAGCAGCCGATGGGGGCTAGCGGATTACAATGAGCAGTTCTTC. Encoded protein: CASSRWGLADYNEQFF.

V and J are TRBV14 and TRBJ2-5; maybe TRBD2 (6 bases). Trimming took off 4 bases at V and 5 bases at J, with 11 bases between the two ends. The CDR3 extends over 13 amino acids. Germline V gene lookup returns CDR1 SGHDN and CDR2 FVKESK. CDR3 residues: CASSRLRGETQYF. DNA of the CDR3: TGTGCCAGCAGCCGGCTCCGGGGGGAGACCCAGTACTTC. Full variable domain (remainder filled in from reference TRBV14 and TRBJ2-5): EAGVTQFPSHSVIEKGQTVTLRCDPISGHDNLYWYRRVMGKEIKFLLHFVKESKQDESGMPNNRFLAERTGGTYSTLKVQPAELEDSGVYFCASSRLRGETQYFGPGTRLLVL.

This sequence joins TRBV5-1 and TRBJ2-5; unclear D gene. Germline-derived CDR1 and CDR2 are SGHRS and YFSETQ. The germline V and J ends were trimmed by 0 bases and 5 bases, with 8 bases remaining between them. CDR3 length: 13 amino acids. For the CDR3, the DNA is TGCGCCAGCAGCTTGGCCCCGGAGGAGACCCAGTACTTC. Protein product: CASSLAPEETQYF. The variable domain in full, with the rest retrieved from reference TRBV5-1 and TRBJ2-5, is KAGVTQTPRYLIKTRGQQVTLSCSPISGHRSVSWYQQTPGQGLQFLFEYFSETQRNKGNFPGRFSGRQFSNSRSEMNVSTLELGDSALYLCASSLAPEETQYFGPGTRLLVL.

V and J are TRBV29-1 and TRBJ2-1; 7 nucleotides align to TRBD2. Trimming removed 0 bases from V and 1 base from J; junction bases left unmatched: 12. Germline-derived CDR1 and CDR2 are SQVTM and ANQGSEA. The CDR3 runs 18 residues. The CDR3 region is CSVEEDPWREQSYNEQFF. As DNA, the CDR3 is TGCAGCGTTGAAGAGGATCCATGGCGGGAGCAGTCCTACAATGAGCAGTTCTTC.

This chain links TRBV7-8 with TRBJ1-5; 8 nucleotides match TRBD1. The germline CDR1 and CDR2 sequences are SGHVS and FQNEAQ. This CDR3 has 15 residues. With V trimmed by 7 bases and J by 6 bases, 11 bases remained unmatched. CDR3 sequence: CASTPSGQVSQPQHF. The CDR3 nucleotides read TGTGCCAGCACCCCTTCGGGACAGGTCAGTCAGCCCCAGCATTTT.

The chain couples TRBV7-2 to TRBJ2-7; D may be TRBD2 (6 bases). CDR1 and CDR2 (germline): SGHTA, FQGNSA. The V and J ends lost 2 bases and 4 bases respectively, with 18 bases between them. The CDR3 spans 16 residues. Here the CDR3 DNA reads TGTGCCAGCAGCTTACCATCGGGGGTGAAGGGTTACGAGCAGTACTTC. Translated: CASSLPSGVKGYEQYF.

This chain uses TRBV5-1 with TRBJ1-5; 8 bases map to TRBD1. This CDR3 has 15 residues. Germline V lookup: CDR1 SGHRS, CDR2 YFSETQ. V shed 1 base, J shed 3 bases, and the junction held 3 bases outside the gene matches. CDR3 nucleotide sequence: TGCGCCAGCAGCTTGCACAGGGGGGACAATCAGCCCCAGCATTTT. It codes for CASSLHRGDNQPQHF.

The chain uses TRBV19 and TRBJ1-1; D perhaps matches TRBD1 (5 bases). V dropped 4 bases and J dropped 5 bases, with 17 bases sitting between them. Germline V CDR1 and CDR2: LNHDA, SQIVND (reference sequence). This CDR3 comprises 15 residues. The CDR3 reads CASSTPSRGGTEAFF. CDR3 bases: TGTGCCAGTAGTACCCCCTCCCGGGGGGGAACTGAAGCTTTCTTT.

The J gene is TRBJ2-2, the V gene TRBV5-1, with TRBD2 matching over 11 bases. CDR3 length equals 17 residues. V was pared by 2 bases and J by 5 bases, with 8 bases of the junction left unmatched. In germline, CDR1 is SGHRS, CDR2 YFSETQ. CDR3 loop: CASSFDSGRARTGELFF. The CDR3 nucleotides read TGCGCCAGCAGCTTCGATAGCGGGAGGGCACGGACCGGGGAGCTGTTTTTT.

The chain combines TRBV28 with TRBJ2-2, with 9 bases matching TRBD2. V lost 8 bases to trimming and J lost 7 bases; unmatched junction nucleotides: 14. The germline V gene has CDR1 MDHEN and CDR2 SYDVKM. This CDR3 spans 16 amino acids. The CDR3 is CASSLHSGSIGGELFF. For the CDR3, the DNA is TGTGCCAGCTCTCTACATAGCGGGAGTATCGGCGGGGAGCTGTTTTTT. Full variable domain (outside the CDR3, taken from reference TRBV28 and TRBJ2-2): DVKVTQSSRYLVKRTGEKVFLECVQDMDHENMFWYRQDPGLGLRLIYFSYDVKMKEKGDIPEGYSVSREKKERFSLILESASTNQTSMYLCASSLHSGSIGGELFFGEGSRLTVL.

The rearrangement joins TRBV3-1 (or the pseudogene TRBV3-2) to TRBJ1-3; D perhaps matches TRBD1 (5 bases). The CDR3 is made up of 15 amino acids. CDR1 and CDR2 from the germline V gene are LGHDT and YNNKEL (reference sequence). V lost 3 bases and J 2 bases, leaving 11 bases between the germline ends. Here the CDR3 reads CASSQRTGPGNTIYF. CDR3 DNA sequence: TGTGCCAGCAGCCAGAGAACAGGTCCTGGAAACACCATATATTTT.

V is TRBV4-1 and J is TRBJ1-1, with TRBD1 identical over 9 bases. Germline V CDR1 and CDR2: MGHRA, YSYEKL. The CDR3 extends over 15 amino acids. J lost 7 bases, V lost 1 base, and 7 bases had no gene match. CDR3 bases: TGCGCCAGCAGCCAAGGGGACAGGGTGGGGTATGAAGCTTTCTTT. It specifies CASSQGDRVGYEAFF.

This chain links TRBV27 with TRBJ1-2; perhaps TRBD1 as D (6 bases). The CDR3 contains 15 residues. V was shortened by 5 bases and J by 2 bases, with 15 bases between the two germline ends. Germline assignment: CDR1 MNHEY and CDR2 SMNVEV (reference sequence). This chain's CDR3 is CASSPWVRGNYGYTF. The CDR3 coding sequence is TGTGCCAGCAGTCCCTGGGTGAGGGGGAACTATGGCTACACCTTC.